This T cell receptor beta chain was recorded in a study of T-cell reconstitution after alpha-beta-depleted transplantation in children. Study results and caveats: At day 60, the high TCRbeta diversity found in some patients originated from recipient T cells and thymic progenitors that had survived. By one year post-transplant, T-cell counts and diversity largely arose from T cells that were newly produced. The study reportedly traced alpha-beta T cells about two months after transplant to several hundred expanded graft clones.

Comments on this clonotype: Its specificity is not known.

Unique molecular identifiers were used to barcode this TCRbeta library. TCRdb recomputed calls from the PCR reads with MiXCR, one row per CDR3 protein. The sample records 500,000 or so distinct CDR3 sequences, more than 9.5% being singletons. Germline CDR1 ENHRY, CDR2 SYGVKD. The ends lost 6 bases at V and 0 bases at J; junction bases unmatched: 6. The CDR3 is made up of 18 amino acids. The sequence came from a female patient aged 2 to 10 who had a stem cell transplant for aplastic anemia, so the T cells may come from the graft donor. The chain recombines TRBV10-3 with TRBJ2-6; 12 nucleotides agree with TRBD2. Source: PBMCs, mostly from graft donor cells, taken 180 days after TCRalphabeta/CD19-depleted stem cell transplant. The CDR3 region is CAISHGLAGSSGANVLTF. The CDR3, as DNA: TGTGCCATCAGCCATGGACTAGCGGGATCCTCTGGGGCCAACGTCCTGACTTTC.